The rows below give T cell receptor beta chains drawn from one sample of a study of CD8 T cells in ankylosing spondylitis. One entry per CDR3 protein results from TCRdb running MiXCR on the 5' RACE reads. The table lists hundreds of thousands of distinct CDR3 sequences, approximately 10% of them singletons. Source material: blood, either unsorted or a sorted T cell fraction (not recorded which). Receptors originate from a male donor with ankylosing spondylitis. Each CDR3 is given with its conserved first and last residue. The D gene is left open where the match is weak. A clone size is listed for some rows: how often the clone was seen (once, few, many), or a class if it is expanded.

size: -
V: TRBV6-5
D: -
J: TRBJ1-2
DNA: TGTGCCAGTAGTTATCGGGCCCCAGCTAACTATGGCTATACCTTC
CDR3: CASSYRAPANYGYTF

size: -
V: TRBV20-1
D: TRBD1
J: TRBJ2-7
DNA: TGCAGTGCTTTAAAAGGGACAGGGGGTTACGAGCAGTACTTC
CDR3: CSALKGTGGYEQYF

size: few
V: TRBV11-2
D: TRBD1
J: TRBJ2-1
DNA: TGTGCCAGCAGCCCTCAGGGGGCCGGGTACAATGAGCAGTTCTTC
CDR3: CASSPQGAGYNEQFF

size: few
V: TRBV2
D: -
J: TRBJ1-5
DNA: TGTGCCAGCAGTGCTGAGGGGGGTCAGCCCCAGCATTTT
CDR3: CASSAEGGQPQHF

size: -
V: TRBV20-1
D: -
J: TRBJ1-1
DNA: TGCAGTGCCAGGGATTTTAGGAGCGCTGAAGCTTTCTTT
CDR3: CSARDFRSAEAFF

size: few
V: TRBV20-1
D: TRBD2
J: TRBJ2-5
DNA: TGCAGTGCTAGTCCCTTACTAGCGGGGTTACCACAAGAGACCCAGTACTTC
CDR3: CSASPLLAGLPQETQYF

size: few
V: TRBV29-1
D: TRBD1
J: TRBJ2-3
DNA: TGCAGCGTCAGAGGACAGGGGGGGGGAACAGATACGCAGTATTTT
CDR3: CSVRGQGGGTDTQYF

size: few
V: TRBV29-1
D: -
J: TRBJ2-3
DNA: TGCAGCGTTGACCTAGCCGCCTATACGCAGTATTTT
CDR3: CSVDLAAYTQYF

size: -
V: TRBV5-1
D: -
J: TRBJ1-2
DNA: TGCGCCAGCAGCTTCGGGGTCGGCAGCTATGGCTACACCTTC
CDR3: CASSFGVGSYGYTF

size: few
V: TRBV18
D: TRBD2
J: TRBJ2-7
DNA: TGTGCCAGCTCTCTCGGAACTAAAAGACTGACTAGCGGGGCCTACGAGCAGTACTTC
CDR3: CASSLGTKRLTSGAYEQYF

size: few
V: TRBV20-1
D: -
J: TRBJ1-1
DNA: TGCAGTGCTAGAGATTTGATCTCGGGGATCTGGACTGAAGCTTTCTTT
CDR3: CSARDLISGIWTEAFF

size: few
V: TRBV20-1
D: -
J: TRBJ2-7
DNA: TGCAGTGCTAGAGATCCGGGACAAGGTCATACCTACGAGCAGTACTTC
CDR3: CSARDPGQGHTYEQYF

size: many
V: TRBV20-1
D: -
J: TRBJ2-1
DNA: TGCAGTGCTAGATTGGGTTTCAATGAGCAGTTCTTC
CDR3: CSARLGFNEQFF

size: -
V: TRBV12-3/TRBV12-4
D: TRBD2
J: TRBJ2-1
DNA: TGTGCCAGCAAAGGGACTAGCGGGGGGATGAGAAATGAGCAGTTCTTC
CDR3: CASKGTSGGMRNEQFF

size: many
V: TRBV12-3/TRBV12-4
D: -
J: TRBJ2-1
DNA: TGTGCCAGCAGGATCGGATGGGGTTCGCGAAATGAGCAGTTCTTC
CDR3: CASRIGWGSRNEQFF

size: few
V: TRBV20-1
D: TRBD1
J: TRBJ2-7
DNA: TGCAGTGCTGTCAGGGGGTACGGCTCCTACGAGCAGTACTTC
CDR3: CSAVRGYGSYEQYF

size: many
V: TRBV7-2
D: -
J: TRBJ1-2
DNA: TGTGCCAGCAGCTTCTACTATGGCTACACCTTC
CDR3: CASSFYYGYTF

size: few
V: TRBV10-3
D: -
J: TRBJ2-3
DNA: TGTGCCATCAGTGAGACGGGCGATACGCAGTATTTT
CDR3: CAISETGDTQYF

size: -
V: TRBV20-1
D: -
J: TRBJ2-2
DNA: TGCAGTGCCACCCGGGGGGCAGGGGTCACCGGGGAGCTGTTTTTT
CDR3: CSATRGAGVTGELFF

size: -
V: TRBV6-1
D: -
J: TRBJ1-4
DNA: TGTGCCAGCAGAGTAGATGCAACTAATGAAAAACTGTTTTTT
CDR3: CASRVDATNEKLFF

size: -
V: TRBV12-3/TRBV12-4
D: TRBD1
J: TRBJ2-7
DNA: TGTGCCAGCAGTTTATGGCAGGGGGTTGGCGAGCAGTACTTC
CDR3: CASSLWQGVGEQYF

size: -
V: TRBV12-3/TRBV12-4
D: -
J: TRBJ2-7
DNA: TGTGCCAGCAGTCTAGGGGCCCGAAGGGGAGTCGAGCAGTACTTC
CDR3: CASSLGARRGVEQYF

size: many
V: TRBV10-3
D: -
J: TRBJ2-1
DNA: TGTGCCATCAGTGTCGGTGACAATGAGCAGTTCTTC
CDR3: CAISVGDNEQFF

size: -
V: TRBV11-3
D: -
J: TRBJ1-3
DNA: TGTGCCAGCAGCGCCCAGACTGGAAACACCATATATTTT
CDR3: CASSAQTGNTIYF

size: -
V: TRBV29-1
D: -
J: TRBJ1-2
DNA: TGCAGCGCCTCTCACCGGGACGGACCCTTCTATGGCTACACCTTC
CDR3: CSASHRDGPFYGYTF

size: -
V: TRBV24-1
D: -
J: TRBJ2-1
DNA: TGTGCCACCAGTGGGCCCATGGTTAGGGAAGGGCAGTTCTTC
CDR3: CATSGPMVREGQFF

size: few
V: TRBV24-1
D: -
J: TRBJ2-1
DNA: TGTGCCACCAGTGACCAAGGGCGGGACTCCTACAATGAGCAGTTCTTC
CDR3: CATSDQGRDSYNEQFF

size: few
V: TRBV5-1
D: TRBD2
J: TRBJ2-3
DNA: TGCGCCAGCAGCTCGCCGACTAGCGGGAGGGCCTCTAGCACAGATACGCAGTATTTT
CDR3: CASSSPTSGRASSTDTQYF

size: few
V: TRBV5-1
D: TRBD2
J: TRBJ2-3
DNA: TGCGCCAGCAGCTTTGCGGGGGGACTAACAGATACGCAGTATTTT
CDR3: CASSFAGGLTDTQYF

size: few
V: TRBV12-3/TRBV12-4
D: -
J: TRBJ2-7
DNA: TGTGCCAGCAGTTTAGAGGTAGGGGCAGACTACGAGCAGTACTTC
CDR3: CASSLEVGADYEQYF

size: few
V: TRBV7-9
D: -
J: TRBJ1-2
DNA: TGTGCCAGCAGCTTAGTATCGAATGGCTACACCTTC
CDR3: CASSLVSNGYTF

size: -
V: TRBV5-1
D: -
J: TRBJ1-2
DNA: TGCGCCAGCAGCTCATCGACCTTTTCCCCCTATGGCTACACCTTC
CDR3: CASSSSTFSPYGYTF

size: -
V: TRBV20-1
D: -
J: TRBJ2-1
DNA: TGCAGTGCTAGAGTGATAGCGGCGAGCTCCTACAATGAGCAGTTCTTC
CDR3: CSARVIAASSYNEQFF

size: few
V: TRBV4-3
D: -
J: TRBJ1-6
DNA: TGCGCCAGCGGGTCGGGCGTCTATAATTCACCCCTCCACTTT
CDR3: CASGSGVYNSPLHF

size: few
V: TRBV7-2
D: -
J: TRBJ1-1
DNA: TGTGCCAGCAGCTTTTTCCGACCCTTAAGAGGGACTGAAGCTTTCTTT
CDR3: CASSFFRPLRGTEAFF

size: -
V: TRBV28
D: -
J: TRBJ2-1
DNA: TGTGCCAGCAGCTCCGGGACCGGTGAGCAGTTCTTC
CDR3: CASSSGTGEQFF

size: -
V: TRBV12-3/TRBV12-4
D: -
J: TRBJ2-5
DNA: TGTGCCAGCAGTTTAAGGGGGGGGAGTTACGGAGAGACCCAGTACTTC
CDR3: CASSLRGGSYGETQYF

size: few
V: TRBV10-3
D: -
J: TRBJ2-7
DNA: TGTGCCATCAGTGCACCCGAGGGGGTCCACGAGCAGTACTTC
CDR3: CAISAPEGVHEQYF

size: -
V: TRBV12-3/TRBV12-4
D: TRBD2
J: TRBJ2-7
DNA: TGTGCCAGCAGTTTAAAGCGGGCTAGCGGGGGGGCCGCGTACGAGCAGTACTTC
CDR3: CASSLKRASGGAAYEQYF

size: many
V: TRBV7-2
D: -
J: TRBJ2-7
DNA: TGTGCCAGCAGCTTAGTTGTCGGCGGAGAGCAGTACTTC
CDR3: CASSLVVGGEQYF

size: many
V: TRBV6-5
D: -
J: TRBJ1-6
DNA: TGTGCCAGCAGTTTCCGAGACCCGAGGGATTCACCCCTCCACTTT
CDR3: CASSFRDPRDSPLHF

size: few
V: TRBV4-3
D: -
J: TRBJ2-2
DNA: TGCGCCAGCAGCCAAGAATGGGGATCCGGGGAGCTGTTTTTT
CDR3: CASSQEWGSGELFF

size: many
V: TRBV29-1
D: -
J: TRBJ2-3
DNA: TGCAGCGGGACGGACGGGGCAGATACGCAGTATTTT
CDR3: CSGTDGADTQYF

size: few
V: TRBV7-2
D: -
J: TRBJ2-4
DNA: TGTGCCAGCAGCCCTTCCGGCATTCAGTACTTC
CDR3: CASSPSGIQYF

size: few
V: TRBV4-3
D: -
J: TRBJ1-1
DNA: TGCGCCAGCAGCCAAGTTCCGGGTGCGCTCGTAGCTTTCTTT
CDR3: CASSQVPGALVAFF

size: many
V: TRBV28
D: -
J: TRBJ2-1
DNA: TGTGCCAGCAGTTTATTCCGGGACTCTAACAATGAGCAGTTCTTC
CDR3: CASSLFRDSNNEQFF

size: few
V: TRBV18
D: -
J: TRBJ2-7
DNA: TGTGCCAGCTCACCACCGGTCATCGACGAGCAGTACTTC
CDR3: CASSPPVIDEQYF

size: -
V: TRBV20-1
D: -
J: TRBJ2-3
DNA: TGCAGGATACAATCCAGCACAGATACGCAGTATTTT
CDR3: CRIQSSTDTQYF

size: many
V: TRBV5-5
D: -
J: TRBJ2-5
DNA: TGTGCCAGCAGCTTGGAGGGGCCGGACCAAGAGACCCAGTACTTC
CDR3: CASSLEGPDQETQYF

size: few
V: TRBV20-1
D: TRBD1
J: TRBJ1-2
DNA: TGCAGTGCTAGAGGACAGGGTGGCGGCTACACCTTC
CDR3: CSARGQGGGYTF

size: few
V: TRBV24-1
D: -
J: TRBJ2-1
DNA: TGTGCCACCAGAGGAGGGGCTTACAATGAGCAGTTCTTC
CDR3: CATRGGAYNEQFF

size: many
V: TRBV4-3
D: -
J: TRBJ1-1
DNA: TGCGCCAGCAGCGAAACAGGAGCTGAAGCTTTCTTT
CDR3: CASSETGAEAFF

size: -
V: TRBV12-3/TRBV12-4
D: TRBD2
J: TRBJ2-1
DNA: TGTGCCAGCCAAAGCGGGAGCTACAATGAGCAGTTCTTC
CDR3: CASQSGSYNEQFF

size: few
V: TRBV20-1
D: -
J: TRBJ2-5
DNA: TGCAGTGCTAGGCTTAGCGGAGGATCTGAGACCCAGTACTTC
CDR3: CSARLSGGSETQYF

size: -
V: TRBV7-2
D: TRBD2
J: TRBJ2-7
DNA: TGTGCCAGCGCCTTGGGGACGGGAGGCGAGCAGTACTTC
CDR3: CASALGTGGEQYF

size: few
V: TRBV5-1
D: TRBD1
J: TRBJ2-7
DNA: TGCGCCAGCAGCCCGTGGACGGGACAGGGTCACTACGAGCAGTACTTC
CDR3: CASSPWTGQGHYEQYF

size: many
V: TRBV5-1
D: -
J: TRBJ1-1
DNA: TGTGCCAGCAGCTTAGACACGAACACTGAAGCTTTCTTT
CDR3: CASSLDTNTEAFF